The 27 T cell receptor beta chains presented below share a single source sample, sequenced in a study of T cell repertoires in cytomegalovirus infection (dated 2019 in TCRdb). TCRdb records Illumina HiSeq 1500 as the sequencer. TCRdb ran its own pipeline on the public reads, namely fastp trimming at Q25 and MiXCR clone calling, and kept in-frame beta chains. Rows are unified per CDR3 protein, each entry keeping the most common DNA and genes. The sample includes about 920,000 distinct CDR3 sequences, with less than 40% observed a single time. The leading ten clones occupy roughly an eighth of the sample. These TCRs' antigens remain unknown. What the treatment or condition label conveys for this sample: in vitro stimulation with specific CMV peptide epitopes to enrich CMV-specific T cells. The specimen was cultured CD8+ T cells from PBMCs, collected from culture after CMV antigen stimulation. These receptors were obtained from a human donor in good health (CMV status not recorded). Some clones in this sample may be carry-over from other donors' samples.

This clonotype was observed a few times. The chain uses TRBV7-6 and TRBJ1-2; tentative D call: TRBD1 (5 bases). Germline V CDR1 and CDR2: SGHVS, FNYEAQ. This CDR3 has 14 residues. V dropped 4 bases and J dropped 6 bases, with 15 bases sitting between them. CDR3 nucleotides: TGTGCCAGCAGCTCATGGGTTGGAGGGGATGGCTACACCTTC. Translating gives CASSSWVGGDGYTF.

Only a few counts were recorded for this clonotype. This rearrangement joins TRBV5-4 to TRBJ2-5; 11 bases are shared with TRBD2. Trimming cost V 5 bases and J 5 bases; bases outside gene matches: 8. The CDR3 is 15 amino acids. The V gene's germline CDR1 is SGHNT and CDR2 YYREEE (reference sequence). As DNA, the CDR3 is TGTGCCAGCAGTCCTACTAGCGGGGGCGGGGAGACCCAGTACTTC. Its protein is CASSPTSGGGETQYF.

The chain's CDR3 is CASNFGPQSSYNEQFF. In DNA form, the CDR3 reads TGTGCCAGCAACTTTGGCCCCCAGAGCTCCTACAATGAGCAGTTCTTC. The J gene is TRBJ2-1, the V gene TRBV12-3 or TRBV12-4; D is unclear. V was shortened by 7 bases and J by 0 bases, with 16 bases between the two germline ends. The CDR3 length is 16 residues.

This clonotype was observed a handful of times. The genes are TRBV6-1 and TRBJ2-1, with TRBD2 matching 10 bases. From germline, CDR1 is MNHNS and CDR2 SASEGT. The length of the CDR3 is 17 residues. Trimming removed 8 bases from V and 4 bases from J; junction bases left unmatched: 14. Here the CDR3 DNA reads TGTGCCAGCCCTTCGACGTTAGCGGGGGGTCTGTACAATGAGCAGTTCTTC. Residues: CASPSTLAGGLYNEQFF.

This clonotype was counted between two and nine times. J is TRBJ2-7 and V is TRBV6-6; D is uncertain. The germline gives CDR1 MNHNY, CDR2 SVGAGI (reference sequence). V was trimmed by 2 bases and J by 2 bases, leaving 4 bases between them. This CDR3 spans 12 amino acids. Here the CDR3 DNA reads TGTGCCAGCAGTTACGATCCCTACGAGCAGTACTTC. Encoded protein: CASSYDPYEQYF.

The chain couples TRBV5-8 to TRBJ2-1, with D possibly being TRBD2 (6 bases). The CDR3 covers 11 residues. Germline V gives CDR1 SGHTS, CDR2 YDEGEE. V was trimmed by 2 bases and J by 12 bases, leaving 9 bases between them. In DNA form, the CDR3 reads TGTGCCAGCAGCTTTGGGGGGTCGCAGTTCTTC. Translating gives CASSFGGSQFF.

This clonotype was observed a single time. CDR3 loop: CASSQSRDSRNTPLHF. The CDR3 region has the DNA TGTGCCAGCAGCCAGTCCCGAGATTCTAGGAATACACCCCTCCACTTT. The chain recombines TRBV5-6 with TRBJ1-6; no reliable D call. There are 16 residues in the CDR3. V lost 4 bases, J lost 11 bases, and 22 bases lay in between. Germline-derived CDR1 and CDR2 are SGHDT and YYEEEE.

This clonotype has more than one count but fewer than ten. The V call is TRBV5-6, the J call TRBJ1-2; D possibly corresponds to TRBD1 (5 bases). The length of the CDR3 is 13 residues. Germline V lookup: CDR1 SGHDT, CDR2 YYEEEE. V shed 3 bases and J shed 4 bases, with 10 bases lying between them. In DNA, the CDR3 is TGTGCCAGCAGCTCCAGGGTCGGCTATGGCTACACCTTC. It is translated as CASSSRVGYGYTF. The complete variable domain, with remaining parts taken from reference TRBV5-6 and TRBJ1-2, reads DAGVTQSPTHLIKTRGQQVTLRCSPKSGHDTVSWYQQALGQGPQFIFQYYEEEERQRGNFPDRFSGHQFPNYSSELNVNALLLGDSALYLCASSSRVGYGYTFGSGTRLTVV.

The V call is TRBV7-2, the J call TRBJ1-1; D may be TRBD1 (5 bases). This CDR3 has 17 amino acids. In germline, CDR1 is SGHTA, CDR2 FQGNSA. V shed 4 bases and J shed 4 bases, with 22 bases lying between them. CDR3 DNA sequence: TGTGCCAGCAGCTCTGCTCCGGGACCCCCGGTGGGCACTGAAGCTTTCTTT. Residues: CASSSAPGPPVGTEAFF.

The genes are TRBV7-9 and TRBJ2-1; D not resolved. Germline CDR1 SEHNR, CDR2 FQNEAQ (reference sequence). With 5 bases removed from V and 7 bases from J, the gap between germline ends came to 9 bases. The CDR3 spans 12 residues. The CDR3 DNA is TGTGCCAGCAGCCTAATCCCAAATGAGCAGTTCTTC. Protein product: CASSLIPNEQFF.

In this sample, this clonotype turned up a few times. CDR3 protein: CASSLFGASDHTQYF. The CDR3 coding sequence is TGTGCCAGCAGCTTGTTCGGGGCTAGCGACCATACGCAGTATTTT. This chain links TRBV5-4 with TRBJ2-3, with D possibly matching TRBD2 (6 bases). There are 15 residues in the CDR3. The germline V gene encodes CDR1 SGHNT and CDR2 YYREEE (reference sequence). The V end lost 1 base, the J end lost 7 bases, and 16 bases lay between the germline ends.

This clonotype was seen a few times. The J gene is TRBJ2-1, the V gene TRBV19; D may correspond to TRBD1 or TRBD2 (5 bases each). V was trimmed by 3 bases and J by 2 bases, leaving 14 bases between them. Germline V gene data show CDR1 as LNHDA and CDR2 as SQIVND (reference sequence). The length of the CDR3 is 16 residues. The CDR3: CASSMGPAVAYNEQFF. The CDR3 bases are TGTGCCAGTAGTATGGGACCAGCGGTAGCCTACAATGAGCAGTTCTTC.

The chain carries TRBV10-3 and TRBJ2-1, with 11 nucleotides matching TRBD2. The length of the CDR3 is 16 residues. V lost 3 bases and J lost 7; bases outside the gene matches: 8. Germline CDR1 reads ENHRY; CDR2 reads SYGVKD. CDR3 coding DNA: TGTGCCATCAGTGATATAAAGGGACTAGCGGCGAATGAGCAGTTCTTC. Translated: CAISDIKGLAANEQFF.

The chain carries TRBV27 and TRBJ2-7; no firm D call. Germline assignment: CDR1 MNHEY and CDR2 SMNVEV (reference sequence). CDR3 length equals 13 residues. V lost 3 bases, J lost 4 bases, and 10 bases lay in between. The DNA for the CDR3 is TGTGCCAGCAGTTTCGGCCCTTGGTACGAGCAGTACTTC. As protein: CASSFGPWYEQYF.

The chain links TRBV4-2 to TRBJ2-3; the match to TRBD2 covers 9 bases. The CDR3 has 18 residues. V was pared by 0 bases and J by 5 bases, with 12 bases of the junction left unmatched. Germline V CDR1 and CDR2: LGHNA, YNFKEQ. Here the CDR3 reads CASSQDVLKAGGQDTQYF. As DNA, the CDR3 is TGTGCCAGCAGCCAAGATGTGTTAAAGGCGGGGGGGCAAGATACGCAGTATTTT.

The DNA for the CDR3 is TGTGCCACCAGTGATTTTACAGGGAGGACCTACAATGAGCAGTTCTTC. It encodes CATSDFTGRTYNEQFF. This chain uses TRBV24-1 with TRBJ2-1; either TRBD1 or TRBD2 may fit D (6 bases each). The V gene lost 1 base and the J gene lost 2 bases, with 11 bases spanning the gap. The CDR3 runs 16 residues. The germline V gene encodes CDR1 KGHDR and CDR2 SFDVKD.

This clonotype has just a few counts. The rearrangement joins TRBV6-5 to TRBJ2-2; 9 bases are shared with TRBD2. After removal of 5 bases from V and 3 bases from J, the junction contained 4 bases not matched to a gene. Germline lookup yields CDR1 MNHEY and CDR2 SVGAGI. The CDR3 covers 15 residues. CDR3 bases: TGTGCCAGCAGTAGAGCGGGGGGCCACACCGGGGAGCTGTTTTTT. Protein product: CASSRAGGHTGELFF.

On this clonotype: One junction end does not reproduce the germline sequence, and a read error may be involved. This chain links TRBV4-3 with TRBJ2-1, with 10 bases matching TRBD1. Germline V CDR1 and CDR2: LGHNA, YSLEER. CDR3 size: 14 residues. CDR3 loop: CASSPQQGTGDEIF. DNA for the CDR3: TGCGCCAGCAGCCCCCAGCAAGGGACAGGGGACGAGATCTTC.

This clonotype was detected ten times or more. The gene calls are TRBV7-2 and TRBJ1-5; D not certain. Germline loops: CDR1 SGHTA, CDR2 FQGNSA. V gave up 3 bases and J gave up 1 base, with 13 bases separating them. This CDR3 is built from 16 residues. CDR3 nucleotide sequence: TGTGCCAGCAGCTTTGATGGAGATAGGAGCAATCAGCCCCAGCATTTT. It codes for CASSFDGDRSNQPQHF.

This clonotype appeared a few times. The chain recombines TRBV7-9 with TRBJ1-5; D not certain. The CDR3 spans 13 residues. V gave up 0 bases and J gave up 6 bases, with 6 bases separating them. Per germline, CDR1 SEHNR and CDR2 FQNEAQ (reference sequence). CDR3 region: CASSLALGQPQHF. CDR3 bases: TGTGCCAGCAGCTTAGCGCTTGGTCAGCCCCAGCATTTT.

This clonotype has a count of ten or more. The chain joins TRBV7-9 to TRBJ2-3, with D possibly being TRBD1 (6 bases). V lost 1 base and J 5 bases, leaving 10 bases between the germline ends. Germline V gene lookup returns CDR1 SEHNR and CDR2 FQNEAQ (reference sequence). The CDR3 has 14 amino acids. The CDR3 loop is CASSLGRGLDTQYF. In DNA form, the CDR3 reads TGTGCCAGCAGCTTAGGCAGGGGATTAGATACGCAGTATTTT.

Regarding this clonotype: This could be a read error, since a much larger clone is one nucleotide away. The chain recombines TRBV12-3 or TRBV12-4 with TRBJ2-3, with 11 bases lining up with TRBD1. The CDR3 sequence is 15 residues long. The CDR3 reads CANSTDRGRTDTQYF. CDR3 DNA sequence: TGTGCCAACAGTACGGACAGGGGGCGGACAGATACGCAGTATTTT.

This rearrangement joins TRBV7-9 to TRBJ2-1; 9 positions agree with TRBD1. J lost 5 bases, V lost 4 bases, and 6 bases had no gene match. CDR3 length: 15 amino acids. Germline V gene data show CDR1 as SEHNR and CDR2 as FQNEAQ (reference sequence). CDR3 bases: TGTGCCAGCAGCTCCCGGGACAGGGTAGACAATGAGCAGTTCTTC. Residues: CASSSRDRVDNEQFF.

Remarks on this clonotype: A much larger clone differs by one base, so this may be a read error. CDR3 in amino acids: CANSEAGLAGLKNTGELFF. The CDR3 nucleotides are TGCGCCAACAGTGAGGCTGGACTAGCGGGACTTAAGAACACCGGGGAGCTGTTTTTT. V and J are TRBV5-1 and TRBJ2-2; 12 bases map to TRBD2. Germline assignment: CDR1 SGHRS and CDR2 YFSETQ. V trimming: 9 bases; J trimming: 1 base; junction bases outside the gene matches: 16. The CDR3 is 19 amino acids.

The V call is TRBV7-9, the J call TRBJ2-1; D is perhaps TRBD1 (5 bases). Trimming cost V 5 bases and J 0 bases, with 14 bases left between them. This CDR3 region has 16 residues. CDR1 is SEHNR, CDR2 FQNEAQ, per germline (reference sequence). CDR3 nucleotide sequence: TGTGCCAGCAGCCCCCCCCCAGGGAACTCCTACAATGAGCAGTTCTTC. Translated: CASSPPPGNSYNEQFF.

Ten or more counts support this clonotype. The chain couples TRBV7-2 to TRBJ1-1; no clear D. Trimming shortened V by 2 bases and J by 3 bases, and 7 bases separated the two germline ends. Germline-derived CDR1 and CDR2 are SGHTA and FQGNSA. This CDR3 is 13 amino acids long. The CDR3 reads CASSLIQDTEAFF. The CDR3 DNA follows: TGTGCCAGCAGCTTAATTCAGGACACTGAAGCTTTCTTT.

Concerning this clonotype itself: This may be a read error: a much more frequent sequence differs by one nucleotide. The J gene is TRBJ2-5, the V gene TRBV7-9; TRBD2 might be the D (6 bases). Trimming took off 5 bases at V and 5 bases at J, with 12 bases between the two ends. The germline V gene encodes CDR1 SEHNR and CDR2 FQNEAQ (reference sequence). The CDR3 spans 13 residues. For the CDR3, the DNA is TGTGCCAGCAGCCCCCTCCGGGAGGAGACCCAGTACTTC. This gives the protein CASSPLREETQYF. Full variable domain (outside the CDR3, taken from reference TRBV7-9 and TRBJ2-5): DTGVSQNPRHKITKRGQNVTFRCDPISEHNRLYWYRQTLGQGPEFLTYFQNEAQLEKSRLLSDRFSAERPKGSFSTLEIQRTEQGDSAMYLCASSPLREETQYFGPGTRLLVL.